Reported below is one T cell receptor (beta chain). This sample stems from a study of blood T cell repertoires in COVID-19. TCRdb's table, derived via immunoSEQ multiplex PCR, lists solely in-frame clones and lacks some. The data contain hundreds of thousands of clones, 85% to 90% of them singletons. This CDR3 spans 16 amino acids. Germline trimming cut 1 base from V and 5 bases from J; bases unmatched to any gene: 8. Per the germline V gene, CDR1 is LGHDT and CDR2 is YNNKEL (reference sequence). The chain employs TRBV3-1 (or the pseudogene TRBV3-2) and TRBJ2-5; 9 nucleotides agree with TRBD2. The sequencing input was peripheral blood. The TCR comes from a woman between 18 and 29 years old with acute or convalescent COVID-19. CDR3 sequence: CASSQVRAAGGETQYF. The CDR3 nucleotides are TGTGCCAGCAGCCAAGTGAGGGCAGCGGGGGGCGAGACCCAGTACTTC.